One and the same sample provided the 18 T cell receptor beta chains below, sequenced in a study of technical replicates of blood from several donors (dated by TCRdb to 2017 to 2019). The library relied on the immunoSEQ multiplex PCR assay. TCRdb mirrors the immuneACCESS table, restricted to in-frame sequences. Some clones are absent from its copies; in checked studies, under half trace to an unresolved V gene, and the reason for the others is unknown. The table for this sample lists about 64,000 clones; 86% of them were counted only once. The ten largest clones capture about 4.8% of the sample. The specimen was PBMCs. The receptor source for this set is a human donor in good health. Some clones in this sample may be carry-over from other donors' samples.

This clone was counted a few times. This sequence joins TRBV2 and TRBJ1-1; no reliable D call. Per the germline V gene, CDR1 is SNHLY and CDR2 is FYNNEI. The CDR3 runs 13 residues. Trimming took 8 bases from V and 1 from J, leaving 11 bases between them. The CDR3 DNA is TGTGCCAGCCGGGAGGGCGGGAACACTGAAGCTTTCTTT. Encoded protein: CASREGGNTEAFF.

This rearrangement joins TRBV9 to TRBJ2-1; D is possibly TRBD1 (6 bases). Between the trimmed V and J ends, which lost 2 bases and 9 bases, there was a span of 18 bases. The length of the CDR3 is 15 residues. Germline V gene data show CDR1 as SGDLS and CDR2 as YYNGEE. CDR3 nucleotides: TGTGCCAGCAGCGTCCTCGACAGGATAGGGAGTGAGCAGTTCTTC. Translated, it gives CASSVLDRIGSEQFF.

The gene calls are TRBV2 and TRBJ1-3; no reliable D call. The V end lost 4 bases, the J end lost 0 bases, and 10 bases lay between the germline ends. CDR1 is SNHLY, CDR2 FYNNEI, per germline. CDR3 length: 15 amino acids. CDR3: CASSVRQNSGNTIYF. In DNA form, the CDR3 reads TGTGCCAGCAGTGTCAGGCAGAACTCTGGAAACACCATATATTTT.

CDR3 nucleotide sequence: TGTGCCAGCAGTGAACGGGAGGTTGAGACCCAGTACTTC. It yields the protein CASSEREVETQYF. The chain links TRBV2 to TRBJ2-5, with 7 bases identical to TRBD2. Germline CDR1 and CDR2: SNHLY and FYNNEI. V lost 2 bases, J lost 5 bases, and 2 bases stayed unmatched. The CDR3 consists of 13 residues. Full variable domain (remainder filled in from reference TRBV2 and TRBJ2-5): EPEVTQTPSHQVTQMGQEVILRCVPISNHLYFYWYRQILGQKVEFLVSFYNNEISEKSEIFDDQFSVERPDGSNFTLKIRSTKLEDSAMYFCASSEREVETQYFGPGTRLLVL.

CDR3 DNA: TGTGCCAGCAGCTTAGGATCTGGGACATCCCTCGGCGGCTACACCTTC. Translation: CASSLGSGTSLGGYTF. The chain links TRBV7-9 to TRBJ1-2, with a possible D match to TRBD1 (6 bases). V was clipped by 1 base and J by 8 bases, with 20 bases between them. Per the germline V gene, CDR1 is SEHNR and CDR2 is FQNEAQ (reference sequence). The CDR3 is 16 residues long.

The genes are TRBV6-6 and TRBJ1-5, with D possibly TRBD1 on 6 matching bases. Trimming left V 5 bases short and J 4 bases short, with 9 bases between. Germline CDR1 is MNHNY and CDR2 is SVGAGI (reference sequence). The CDR3 contains 13 residues. CDR3 nucleotide sequence: TGTGCCAGCAGTAAGGACAGTAATCAGCCCCAGCATTTT. As protein: CASSKDSNQPQHF.

This clone was detected once. The chain combines TRBV6-1 with TRBJ1-6; TRBD1 might be the D (5 bases). V lost 7 bases, J lost 0 bases, and 10 bases lay in between. The CDR3 consists of 15 residues. Germline V gene data show CDR1 as MNHNS and CDR2 as SASEGT. For the CDR3, the DNA is TGTGCCAGCACAAGACAGAGCTCCTATAATTCACCCCTCCACTTT. This encodes CASTRQSSYNSPLHF.

This chain uses TRBV11-2 with TRBJ1-4; 9 bases fit TRBD1. This CDR3 has 13 residues. V trimming: 8 bases; J trimming: 5 bases; junction bases outside the gene matches: 3. Germline CDR1 reads SGHAT; CDR2 reads FQNNGV. CDR3 in amino acids: CASGTGLNEKLFF. CDR3 coding DNA: TGTGCCAGCGGGACAGGGTTAAATGAAAAACTGTTTTTT.

The chain uses TRBV2 and TRBJ2-2; 10 positions agree with TRBD1. The CDR3 length is 15 residues. Germline CDR1 is SNHLY and CDR2 is FYNNEI. The V gene end was trimmed by 5 bases and the J gene end by 7 bases; junction bases not matched to a gene: 7. As DNA, the CDR3 is TGTGCCAGCAGTTACCCGGGACAGGGGATCGGGGAGCTGTTTTTT. Protein sequence: CASSYPGQGIGELFF.

The chain is built from TRBV19 and TRBJ1-4, with D maybe TRBD1 (5 bases). V was pared by 4 bases and J by 2 bases, with 11 bases between. Germline V CDR1 and CDR2: LNHDA, SQIVND (reference sequence). The CDR3 consists of 15 residues. The CDR3: CASSTTGVTNEKLFF. Here the CDR3 DNA reads TGTGCCAGTAGTACCACAGGCGTCACTAATGAAAAACTGTTTTTT.

This clone appeared a single time. The CDR3 DNA reads as TGTGCCAGCAGCAGCCCCGCGGTGGGGACCCAGTACTTC. Protein: CASSSPAVGTQYF. The chain carries TRBV5-4 and TRBJ2-5; no definite D call. The CDR3 has 13 amino acids. Germline V gives CDR1 SGHNT, CDR2 YYREEE (reference sequence). Deletions cut 4 bases from V and 7 bases from J, with 14 bases between.

This chain uses TRBV6-5 with TRBJ2-7; D gene uncertain. The length of the CDR3 is 11 residues. CDR1 and CDR2 from the germline V gene are MNHEY and SVGAGI. Trimming shortened V by 8 bases and J by 3 bases, and 8 bases separated the two germline ends. The CDR3 bases are TGTGCCAGCGCAACTCGCTACGAGCAGTACTTC. Its protein product is CASATRYEQYF.

This clone has only a few counts. The rearrangement joins TRBV6-5 to TRBJ2-2; D uncertain. Trimming took 8 bases from V and 1 from J, leaving 5 bases between them. Germline CDR1 and CDR2: MNHEY and SVGAGI. The CDR3 runs 12 residues. The CDR3 nucleotides read TGTGCCAGCCCGGTGAACACCGGGGAGCTGTTTTTT. This gives the protein CASPVNTGELFF.

This clone was counted only a few times. This sequence joins TRBV6-5 and TRBJ2-7, with TRBD2 identical over 8 bases. Germline V CDR1 and CDR2: MNHEY, SVGAGI. V lost 4 bases, J lost 2 bases, and 4 bases stayed unmatched. This CDR3 contains 14 residues. The DNA for the CDR3 is TGTGCCAGCAGTTTAGCGGGGTTTCCCTACGAGCAGTACTTC. Amino acid sequence: CASSLAGFPYEQYF.

The table lists this clone with a count of one. The chain uses TRBV11-2 and TRBJ2-1, with 11 bases that match TRBD2. The CDR3 consists of 14 residues. J gave up 9 bases and V 5 bases, and 6 bases lay outside the gene matches. The germline CDR1 and CDR2 sequences are SGHAT and FQNNGV. CDR3 in DNA: TGTGCCAGCAGCCCACTAGCGGGAGATTTTGAGCAGTTCTTC. It encodes CASSPLAGDFEQFF.

The V call is TRBV29-1, the J call TRBJ2-7, with no clear D. Germline CDR1 is SQVTM and CDR2 is ANQGSEA. This CDR3 comprises 13 residues. The germline V and J ends were trimmed by 5 bases and 0 bases, with 11 bases remaining between them. The CDR3 sequence: CSVLSESSYEQYF. As DNA, the CDR3 is TGCAGCGTTTTAAGCGAGAGCTCCTACGAGCAGTACTTC.

This chain joins TRBV5-1 and TRBJ2-3, with D perhaps TRBD1 (7 bases). The CDR3 has 17 residues. V lost 4 bases and J 3 bases, leaving 21 bases between the germline ends. Germline loops: CDR1 SGHRS, CDR2 YFSETQ. In DNA, the CDR3 is TGCGCCAGCAGCCCTGGACTGGGCAGGGGGGCAACAGATACGCAGTATTTT. Encoded protein: CASSPGLGRGATDTQYF.

This chain uses TRBV20-1 with TRBJ1-1, with 11 bases lining up with TRBD1. V trimming: 3 bases; J trimming: 11 bases; junction bases outside the gene matches: 2. Germline V gene data show CDR1 as DFQATT and CDR2 as SNEGSKA (reference sequence). The length of the CDR3 is 11 residues. The chain's CDR3 is CSARDRGQAFF. DNA for the CDR3: TGCAGTGCTAGGGACAGGGGGCAGGCTTTCTTT.